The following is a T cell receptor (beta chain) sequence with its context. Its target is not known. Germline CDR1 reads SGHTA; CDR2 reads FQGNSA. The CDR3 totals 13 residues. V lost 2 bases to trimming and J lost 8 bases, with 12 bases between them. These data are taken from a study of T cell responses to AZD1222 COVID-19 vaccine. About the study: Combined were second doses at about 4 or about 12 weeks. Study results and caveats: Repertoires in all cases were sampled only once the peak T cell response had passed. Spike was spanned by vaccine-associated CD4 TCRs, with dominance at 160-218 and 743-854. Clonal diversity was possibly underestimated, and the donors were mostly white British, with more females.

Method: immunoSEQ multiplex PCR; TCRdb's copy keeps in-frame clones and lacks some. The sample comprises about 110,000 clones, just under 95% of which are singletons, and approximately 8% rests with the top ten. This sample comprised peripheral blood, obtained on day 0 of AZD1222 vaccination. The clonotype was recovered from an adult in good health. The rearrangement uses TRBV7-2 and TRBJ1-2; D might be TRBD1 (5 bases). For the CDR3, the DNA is TGTGCCAGCAGCTTATACAGGAAGGAAGGCTACACCTTC. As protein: CASSLYRKEGYTF.